The T cell receptor beta chain under discussion was sequenced for a study of blood T cell repertoires in COVID-19. Study context: Nucleic acid was either cDNA or gDNA, and it came from T cells, B-cell-depleted T cells, or PBMCs.

Libraries were prepared by immunoSEQ multiplex PCR; TCRdb keeps only in-frame clonotypes and omits some of them. The data hold about 220,000 clones, with roughly 84% observed a single time. This CDR3 is built from 15 residues. Per the germline V gene, CDR1 is LGHNA and CDR2 is YNFKEQ. Between the trimmed V and J ends, which lost 3 bases and 5 bases, there was a span of 16 bases. The source is a woman aged 80 or over with acute or convalescent COVID-19. This chain uses TRBV4-2 with TRBJ1-2; D unclear. Sequenced input: peripheral blood. This CDR3 is CASSQSGRRIYGYTF. The CDR3 bases are TGTGCCAGCAGCCAGTCAGGCCGACGCATTTATGGCTACACCTTC.